These 32 T cell receptor beta chains originate from one sample sequenced in a study of shared clonotypes between healthy human individuals. Using immunoSEQ multiplex PCR, the repertoire was profiled, and TCRdb retains in-frame clones only, with some absent. The top ten clones hold approximately 1.8% of a sample with fewer than 850,000 clones, roughly 70% of them seen once. Sample: memory CD4+ T cells sorted from blood. Regarding subset: CD45RA-negative fraction. These receptors all stem from a woman in her twenties or thirties in good health.

The chain couples TRBV27 to TRBJ2-7, with a weak D call TRBD1 (6 bases). Germline-derived CDR1 and CDR2 are MNHEY and SMNVEV (reference sequence). Trimming took off 1 base at V and 13 bases at J, with 20 bases between the two ends. CDR3 length equals 14 residues. In nucleotides, the CDR3 is TGTGCCAGCAGTTTATTAGAGACAGGCGCTTACAGATACTTC. Its translation is CASSLLETGAYRYF.

Notes on this clone: The sample carries other DNA sequences with the same CDR3. This rearrangement joins TRBV6-5 to TRBJ1-4, with D tentatively TRBD1 (6 bases). Trimming removed 0 bases from V and 5 bases from J, with 10 bases in between. Per germline, CDR1 MNHEY and CDR2 SVGAGI. This CDR3 contains 15 residues. The CDR3 bases are TGTGCCAGCAGTTACTCACGGGGGCCGAATGAAAAACTGTTTTTT. Amino acid sequence: CASSYSRGPNEKLFF.

This rearrangement joins TRBV2 to TRBJ1-2; no firm D call. V was trimmed by 4 bases and J by 0 bases, leaving 15 bases between them. This CDR3 contains 16 residues. Germline CDR1 and CDR2: SNHLY and FYNNEI. The CDR3 reads CASSGWSELPNYGYTF. CDR3 coding DNA: TGTGCCAGCAGTGGATGGTCGGAACTCCCTAACTATGGCTACACCTTC.

This chain connects TRBV10-3 to TRBJ2-1; 11 nucleotides agree with TRBD1. J gave up 2 bases and V 7 bases, and 1 base lay outside the gene matches. Looked up from germline, CDR1 is ENHRY and CDR2 is SYGVKD. This CDR3 region has 14 residues. The CDR3 DNA reads as TGTGCCATCATGGGACAGGGGGCCTACAATGAGCAGTTCTTC. It encodes CAIMGQGAYNEQFF.

The chain employs TRBV18 and TRBJ1-1; a possible D gene is TRBD1 (5 bases). Germline CDR1 reads KGHSH; CDR2 reads LQKENI. This CDR3 has 14 amino acids. V lost 3 bases and J 1 base, leaving 9 bases between the germline ends. CDR3 sequence (DNA): TGTGCCAGCTCACCGACGCAGGGGAACACTGAAGCTTTCTTT. Translation gives CASSPTQGNTEAFF.

The count of this clone is one. The CDR3: CASRYRAYNEQFF. CDR3 coding DNA: TGTGCCAGCAGGTACAGGGCCTACAATGAGCAGTTCTTC. This sequence joins TRBV6-5 and TRBJ2-1, with a possible D match to TRBD1 (6 bases). The ends were cut back, 6 bases at V and 2 bases at J, with 8 bases in the middle. The CDR3 spans 13 residues. In germline, CDR1 is MNHEY, CDR2 SVGAGI.

This clone was seen more than once but under ten times. The J gene is TRBJ2-5, the V gene TRBV11-2; 8 nucleotides agree with TRBD2. The trim removed 1 base at V and 11 bases at J, leaving 12 bases unmatched. Germline V lookup: CDR1 SGHAT, CDR2 FQNNGV. The CDR3 extends over 15 amino acids. The CDR3 protein is CASSLAAGGEWEQYF. The CDR3 DNA reads as TGTGCCAGCAGCTTAGCGGCGGGAGGCGAATGGGAGCAGTACTTC.

The J gene is TRBJ1-1, the V gene TRBV16, with 9 bases matching TRBD1. There are 13 residues in the CDR3. After removal of 5 bases from V and 5 bases from J, the junction contained 3 bases not matched to a gene. The germline gives CDR1 KGHSY, CDR2 FQNENV. The CDR3 is CASSGQGRTEAFF. For the CDR3, the DNA is TGTGCCAGCAGCGGACAGGGGAGGACTGAAGCTTTCTTT.

The sample holds a few counts of this clone. V is TRBV7-2 and J is TRBJ2-7, with 8 positions matching TRBD2. V shed 5 bases and J 3 bases; nucleotides not matched to a gene: 3. This CDR3 has 13 amino acids. CDR1 and CDR2 (germline): SGHTA, FQGNSA. DNA of the CDR3: TGTGCCAGCAGCCCCGGGACTAGCTACGAGCAGTACTTC. Protein: CASSPGTSYEQYF.

V usage is TRBV28 and J usage is TRBJ2-3; D unclear. The CDR3 covers 14 residues. Germline V gene data show CDR1 as MDHEN and CDR2 as SYDVKM. Trimming removed 8 bases at V and 0 bases at J, with 12 bases between. The CDR3, as DNA: TGTGCCAGCTTAGACTCATCTAGCACAGATACGCAGTATTTT. Translated, it gives CASLDSSSTDTQYF.

The chain couples TRBV29-1 to TRBJ1-3; unclear D gene. Germline CDR1 reads SQVTM; CDR2 reads ANQGSEA. The CDR3 covers 13 residues. The V end lost 5 bases, the J end lost 0 bases, and 8 bases lay between the germline ends. In DNA, the CDR3 is TGCAGCGTTCCCGGGAACTCTGGAAACACCATATATTTT. Translation gives CSVPGNSGNTIYF.

Notes on this clone: With a far larger clone one base away, a read error is the likely cause. Within the sample, other DNA sequences also encode this same CDR3. The chain is built from TRBV5-6 and TRBJ1-2; 7 bases are shared with TRBD1. The CDR3 has 15 amino acids. The junction had 15 bases not matched to a gene; V was cut back by 8 bases and J by 5 bases. Germline V gene data show CDR1 as SGHDT and CDR2 as YYEEEE. The CDR3: CASSLTGISWYGYTF. CDR3 in DNA: TGTGCCAGTAGCCTGACAGGGATCTCGTGGTATGGCTACACCTTC.

The rearrangement links TRBV5-6 to TRBJ2-7; D may correspond to TRBD1 or TRBD2 (5 bases each). V lost 1 base, J lost 6 bases, and 14 bases lay in between. This CDR3 region has 14 residues. CDR1 and CDR2 from the germline V gene are SGHDT and YYEEEE. The CDR3 region is CASSLSGTTGEQYF. The DNA of the CDR3 is TGTGCCAGCAGCTTGTCCGGGACCACCGGCGAGCAGTACTTC.

This clone has only a few counts. The chain couples TRBV5-1 to TRBJ2-7; D is unclear. V was cut by 3 bases and J by 2 bases, with 12 bases left in between. This CDR3 comprises 14 residues. In germline, CDR1 is SGHRS, CDR2 YFSETQ. CDR3 region: CASSSVWPPYEQYF. DNA of the CDR3: TGCGCCAGCAGCTCCGTTTGGCCCCCCTACGAGCAGTACTTC.

This chain links TRBV21-1 with TRBJ1-3; the DNA was not compared with TRBD1, the D call given in the table. TRBV21-1 is deemed a pseudogene. The CDR3 sequence is 17 residues long. The CDR3 DNA sequence: TGTGCCAGCAGCGTACCCTCGTCCGGGACAGGGCGAAACACCATATATTTT. It codes for CASSVPSSGTGRNTIYF.

V is TRBV9 and J is TRBJ1-3; D call uncertain. The V end was cut by 7 bases, the J end by 0 bases, with 11 bases between. The germline gives CDR1 SGDLS, CDR2 YYNGEE. The CDR3 covers 14 residues. The CDR3: CASGQGNSGNTIYF. CDR3 nucleotides: TGTGCCAGCGGCCAAGGAAACTCTGGAAACACCATATATTTT.

This chain connects TRBV6-5 to TRBJ1-3; D might be TRBD1 (5 bases). This CDR3 is 16 amino acids long. The ends were cut back, 0 bases at V and 8 bases at J, with 17 bases in the middle. Germline assignment: CDR1 MNHEY and CDR2 SVGAGI. Here the CDR3 reads CASSYSKTDNQDTIYF. CDR3 sequence (DNA): TGTGCCAGCAGTTACTCGAAGACGGACAATCAGGACACCATATATTTT.

This sequence joins TRBV5-1 and TRBJ2-7, with 8 nucleotides matching TRBD2. V gave up 0 bases and J gave up 7 bases; unmatched junction bases: 9. CDR1 is SGHRS and CDR2 is YFSETQ in the germline V gene. The CDR3 totals 15 residues. The CDR3 loop reads CASSLAGGIRKEQYF. CDR3 DNA: TGCGCCAGCAGCTTGGCGGGGGGGATACGGAAGGAGCAGTACTTC.

V and J are TRBV5-1 and TRBJ1-2, with 9 bases that match TRBD1. J lost 4 bases, V lost 0 bases, and 7 bases had no gene match. Germline assignment: CDR1 SGHRS and CDR2 YFSETQ. The CDR3 is 16 amino acids. In DNA, the CDR3 is TGCGCCAGCAGCTTGGGGGACAGGGATGGCACCTATGGCTACACCTTC. This sequence encodes CASSLGDRDGTYGYTF.

This clone showed up just a few times. The CDR3 DNA sequence: TGTGCCTGGATGGCTAGCGGGGAGACCCAGTACTTC. Amino acid sequence: CAWMASGETQYF. The rearrangement uses TRBV30 and TRBJ2-5, with TRBD2 matching 8 bases. Germline V gene sequence: CDR1 GTSNPN, CDR2 SVGIG (reference sequence). The CDR3 covers 12 residues. V dropped 4 bases and J dropped 5; count of bases not matched to a gene: 3.

This rearrangement joins TRBV15 to TRBJ1-1, with no clear D. This CDR3 region has 15 residues. Germline assignment: CDR1 LNHNV and CDR2 YYDKDF (reference sequence). The V gene lost 0 bases and the J gene lost 1 base, with 9 bases spanning the gap. The CDR3: CATSREVLGNTEAFF. The CDR3 DNA reads as TGTGCCACCAGCAGAGAGGTTTTGGGGAACACTGAAGCTTTCTTT.

Points on this clone: Other DNA sequences in the same sample also yield this CDR3. The chain recombines TRBV27 with TRBJ1-1, with 10 positions matching TRBD1. Germline V gene lookup returns CDR1 MNHEY and CDR2 SMNVEV (reference sequence). The V gene end was trimmed by 6 bases and the J gene end by 5 bases; junction bases not matched to a gene: 9. The CDR3 extends over 15 amino acids. CDR3 sequence (DNA): TGTGCCAGCAGGAGGACAGGGGGTGCGGGAACTGAAGCTTTCTTT. Its translation is CASRRTGGAGTEAFF.

The CDR3, as DNA: TGTGCCAGCAGTCAGAGAATCTATGGCTACACCTTC. Its translation is CASSQRIYGYTF. The chain couples TRBV2 to TRBJ1-2; D remains ambiguous. Germline V gene lookup returns CDR1 SNHLY and CDR2 FYNNEI. The CDR3 loop spans 12 amino acids. Trimming took 5 bases from V and 4 from J, leaving 8 bases between them.

The chain has TRBV19 and TRBJ1-1, with D possibly TRBD1 on 6 matching bases. The CDR3 spans 17 residues. Germline loops: CDR1 LNHDA, CDR2 SQIVND (reference sequence). The germline V and J ends were trimmed by 6 bases and 1 base, with 21 bases remaining between them. The CDR3 loop reads CASRFRQGINTNTEAFF. The CDR3 bases are TGTGCCAGTAGATTCCGGCAGGGGATAAACACGAACACTGAAGCTTTCTTT.

The rearrangement links TRBV7-9 to TRBJ2-7; D is unclear. Germline loops: CDR1 SEHNR, CDR2 FQNEAQ (reference sequence). V lost 0 bases, J lost 2 bases, and 14 bases lay in between. The CDR3 is 16 residues long. This CDR3 reads CASSLAVSESPYEQYF. In DNA, the CDR3 is TGTGCCAGCAGCTTAGCGGTGTCGGAGTCCCCCTACGAGCAGTACTTC.

The chain combines TRBV28 with TRBJ1-2, with a possible D match to TRBD1 (5 bases). This CDR3 comprises 13 residues. V lost 7 bases to trimming and J lost 8 bases, with 17 bases between them. Germline CDR1 and CDR2: MDHEN and SYDVKM. The CDR3 region is CASNFQGIGGYTF. CDR3 DNA: TGTGCCAGCAACTTTCAGGGAATTGGAGGCTACACCTTC.

Details on this clone: The sample contains more than one DNA sequence encoding this CDR3. The genes are TRBV25-1 and TRBJ2-2; perhaps D is TRBD1 or TRBD2 (7 bases each). The V end lost 3 bases, the J end lost 0 bases, and 11 bases lay between the germline ends. The CDR3 extends over 16 amino acids. Per the germline V gene, CDR1 is MGHDK and CDR2 is SYGVNS. The CDR3 sequence: CASSERGTANTGELFF. CDR3 sequence (DNA): TGTGCCAGCAGTGAGCGGGGGACAGCGAACACCGGGGAGCTGTTTTTT.

This clone was observed many times. The chain recombines TRBV27 with TRBJ2-7; D is possibly TRBD1 (5 bases). The CDR3 length is 14 residues. Per germline, CDR1 MNHEY and CDR2 SMNVEV (reference sequence). V lost 4 bases to trimming and J lost 4 bases, with 14 bases between them. CDR3 DNA: TGTGCCAGCAGTTCCGGGTCAGGGATATACGAGCAGTACTTC. Encoded protein: CASSSGSGIYEQYF.

The chain recombines TRBV5-4 with TRBJ1-2; 10 bases line up with TRBD1. Germline loops: CDR1 SGHNT, CDR2 YYREEE (reference sequence). With 0 bases clipped from V and 3 bases from J, the junction kept 8 bases outside the gene matches. The CDR3 spans 17 residues. CDR3 residues: CASSLDETGGLYYGYTF. In DNA form, the CDR3 reads TGTGCCAGCAGCTTGGACGAGACAGGGGGCTTGTACTATGGCTACACCTTC.

Of note for this clone: With a much larger clone just one base away, this may be a read error. The chain joins TRBV4-2 to TRBJ2-7; unclear D gene. CDR1 and CDR2 from the germline V gene are LGHNA and YNFKEQ. The length of the CDR3 is 14 residues. Deletions cut 5 bases from V and 9 bases from J, with 20 bases between. This CDR3 is CASSLEFSRHGQYF. CDR3 in DNA: TGTGCCAGCAGCTTAGAGTTTAGCCGGCACGGGCAGTACTTC.

This chain joins TRBV28 and TRBJ2-7; 8 bases align to TRBD1. The germline V gene encodes CDR1 MDHEN and CDR2 SYDVKM. The trim removed 5 bases at V and 8 bases at J, leaving 8 bases unmatched. CDR3 length: 13 residues. DNA of the CDR3: TGTGCCAGCAGTCCAGGACAGGGCTCTAAGCAGTACTTC. It yields the protein CASSPGQGSKQYF.

The V call is TRBV6-1, the J call TRBJ1-4; 8 bases align to TRBD1. This CDR3 comprises 14 residues. The trim removed 4 bases at V and 10 bases at J, leaving 8 bases unmatched. Germline V gene lookup returns CDR1 MNHNS and CDR2 SASEGT. Here the CDR3 DNA reads TGTGCCAGCAGTGCCAGGGGGCCGAAGGCAAAACTGTTTTTT. Its protein is CASSARGPKAKLFF.